These 24 T cell receptor beta chains were sequenced from one sample in a study of response to subunit inactivated influenza vaccine. TCRdb ran MiXCR on the RT-PCR reads and lists one entry per CDR3 protein. In the table there are hundreds of thousands of distinct CDR3 sequences, roughly 12% of which are singletons. Material: PBMCs from blood, obtained on the day of vaccination. These receptor sequences come from a man in his fifties or sixties who received an inactivated influenza vaccine.

This clonotype was recorded many times. The gene calls are TRBV20-1 and TRBJ2-2, with D possibly TRBD2 on 8 matching bases. The CDR3 loop spans 17 amino acids. The V end lost 6 bases, the J end lost 4 bases, and 24 bases lay between the germline ends. From germline, CDR1 is DFQATT and CDR2 SNEGSKA (reference sequence). The CDR3 sequence is CSAKGAGGRLSTGELFF. The CDR3 nucleotides read TGCAGTGCAAAGGGGGCGGGGGGCCGACTATCCACCGGGGAGCTGTTTTTT.

The rearrangement joins TRBV19 to TRBJ1-6; TRBD1 might be the D (5 bases). CDR1 and CDR2 from the germline V gene are LNHDA and SQIVND (reference sequence). V was clipped by 4 bases and J by 8 bases, with 9 bases between them. The CDR3 consists of 13 residues. CDR3 region: CASSNVGDSPLHF. The CDR3 coding sequence is TGTGCCAGTAGTAATGTAGGGGATTCACCCCTCCACTTT.

This clonotype was seen a few times. This rearrangement joins TRBV12-3 or TRBV12-4 to TRBJ2-3; no clear D. The V end lost 1 base, the J end lost 0 bases, and 8 bases lay between the germline ends. CDR3 length: 15 residues. The CDR3 reads CASSLETSSTDTQYF. The CDR3, as DNA: TGTGCCAGCAGTTTAGAGACAAGTAGCACAGATACGCAGTATTTT.

This clonotype came up a few times. CDR3 DNA sequence: TGTGCCAGCAGCCCTGACAGGGGATGGGGACAGCCCCAGCATTTT. Its translation is CASSPDRGWGQPQHF. This chain uses TRBV7-2 with TRBJ1-5; 8 bases are a match to TRBD1. The germline V gene encodes CDR1 SGHTA and CDR2 FQGNSA. The CDR3 has 15 residues. Trimming at V came to 5 bases and at J to 7 bases, leaving 10 bases not matched to a gene.

In this sample, this clonotype turned up a few times. The chain combines TRBV7-2 with TRBJ1-2; D gene uncertain. The length of the CDR3 is 15 residues. V lost 3 bases and J 3 bases, leaving 14 bases between the germline ends. Germline V gene sequence: CDR1 SGHTA, CDR2 FQGNSA. The CDR3 loop is CASSLAREAHYGYTF. The DNA for the CDR3 is TGTGCCAGCAGCTTGGCCCGCGAGGCTCACTATGGCTACACCTTC. Looking up the rest from reference TRBV7-2 and TRBJ1-2 gives the full variable domain: GAGVSQSPSNKVTEKGKDVELRCDPISGHTALYWYRQSLGQGLEFLIYFQGNSAPDKSGLPSDRFSAERTGGSVSTLTIQRTQQEDSAVYLCASSLAREAHYGYTFGSGTRLTVV.

The V and J genes are TRBV6-2 or TRBV6-3 and TRBJ2-5, with TRBD1 as a possible D gene (5 bases). V was shortened by 4 bases and J by 4 bases, with 13 bases between the two germline ends. The CDR3 is 14 amino acids. The germline V gene encodes CDR1 MNHEY and CDR2 SVGEGT. CDR3 coding DNA: TGTGCCAGCAGTTGGGTCCAGGGAAGAGAGACCCAGTACTTC. Encoded protein: CASSWVQGRETQYF.

The CDR3 region is CASSFGHPGDIQYF. CDR3 bases: TGCGCCAGCAGCTTTGGTCACCCGGGGGACATTCAGTACTTC. The chain links TRBV5-1 to TRBJ2-4, with a weak D call TRBD2 (6 bases). This CDR3 comprises 14 residues. Trimming took off 2 bases at V and 8 bases at J, with 14 bases between the two ends. Per the germline V gene, CDR1 is SGHRS and CDR2 is YFSETQ.

J is TRBJ2-1 and V is TRBV29-1, with TRBD1 matching over 9 bases. The V and J ends lost 8 bases and 4 bases, in that order; junction bases with no gene match: 9. Germline CDR1 reads SQVTM; CDR2 reads ANQGSEA. CDR3 length equals 14 residues. CDR3 DNA: TGCAGCTCCAATTCGGGGACAGGGTACAATGAGCAGTTCTTC. Translated: CSSNSGTGYNEQFF.

This clonotype showed up just a few times. The chain uses TRBV5-1 and TRBJ2-4; D tentatively fits TRBD1 or TRBD2 (7 bases each). This CDR3 has 15 residues. Germline lookup yields CDR1 SGHRS and CDR2 YFSETQ. V was cut by 4 bases and J by 8 bases, with 19 bases left in between. The CDR3 spells CASSVGTVGGDIQYF. DNA of the CDR3: TGCGCCAGCAGCGTCGGGACAGTGGGGGGGGACATTCAGTACTTC.

This clonotype was detected ten times or more. The V call is TRBV28, the J call TRBJ2-5; D tentatively fits TRBD1 or TRBD2 (6 bases each). This CDR3 has 12 amino acids. Deletions cut 6 bases from V and 4 bases from J, with 9 bases between. CDR1 is MDHEN and CDR2 is SYDVKM in the germline V gene. The CDR3 sequence is CASREGGETQYF. The CDR3 region has the DNA TGTGCCAGCAGGGAGGGGGGAGAGACCCAGTACTTC.

The genes are TRBV20-1 and TRBJ2-1; D is uncertain. Germline values: CDR1 DFQATT, CDR2 SNEGSKA (reference sequence). The CDR3 has 15 amino acids. Trimming removed 2 bases at V and 6 bases at J, with 17 bases between. In DNA, the CDR3 is TGCAGTGCTAGATCCCCGCCAAGCCGCAGCAATGAGCAGTTCTTC. Protein sequence: CSARSPPSRSNEQFF.

The CDR3 sequence is CASRPGQLYEQYF. CDR3 nucleotide sequence: TGTGCCAGCAGGCCGGGACAGCTCTACGAGCAGTACTTC. V and J are TRBV6-1 and TRBJ2-7, with 7 nucleotides matching TRBD1. The CDR3 totals 13 residues. The junction had 5 bases not matched to a gene; V was cut back by 6 bases and J by 3 bases. Germline CDR1 and CDR2: MNHNS and SASEGT.

This clonotype was observed many times. J is TRBJ2-5 and V is TRBV12-3 or TRBV12-4; 8 positions agree with TRBD2. The CDR3 loop spans 16 amino acids. Germline trimming cut 5 bases from V and 4 bases from J; bases unmatched to any gene: 12. The CDR3 DNA is TGTGCCAGCAGTCCCACGACTAGCGCCAAAAGAGAGACCCAGTACTTC. It encodes CASSPTTSAKRETQYF.

The table lists this clonotype with a few counts. This sequence joins TRBV7-9 and TRBJ2-1; D call uncertain. The CDR3 runs to 17 residues. Germline loops: CDR1 SEHNR, CDR2 FQNEAQ (reference sequence). With 2 bases removed from V and 0 bases from J, the gap between germline ends came to 14 bases. This CDR3 is CASSLLSSVHSYNEQFF. As DNA, the CDR3 is TGTGCCAGCAGCTTATTGAGCAGCGTCCACTCCTACAATGAGCAGTTCTTC.

This chain joins TRBV5-1 and TRBJ2-1; possible D gene TRBD1, 5 bases. This CDR3 spans 14 amino acids. Trimming removed 3 bases from V and 2 bases from J, with 9 bases in between. The germline gives CDR1 SGHRS, CDR2 YFSETQ. In DNA, the CDR3 is TGCGCCAGCAGCTCAACGACAGCCTACAATGAGCAGTTCTTC. Translation gives CASSSTTAYNEQFF.

V gene TRBV29-1 combines with J gene TRBJ2-1, with 8 bases aligning to TRBD2. Germline V CDR1 and CDR2: SQVTM, ANQGSEA. The J segment lost 14 bases and the V segment lost 6 bases, leaving 18 bases of the junction unmatched. The CDR3 is 14 amino acids. CDR3 in amino acids: CSVSPGTRGSVEFF. Here the CDR3 DNA reads TGCAGCGTCAGCCCCGGGACTAGGGGAAGTGTAGAGTTCTTC.

This clonotype appeared many times. This rearrangement joins TRBV7-8 to TRBJ2-1; 7 bases line up with TRBD2. This CDR3 has 15 residues. With 5 bases clipped from V and 5 bases from J, the junction kept 9 bases outside the gene matches. Germline V CDR1 and CDR2: SGHVS, FQNEAQ. The DNA for the CDR3 is TGTGCCAGCAGCCAAGGACTAGACCGAAACAATGAGCAGTTCTTC. Its translation is CASSQGLDRNNEQFF. Full variable domain (remainder filled in from reference TRBV7-8 and TRBJ2-1): GAGVSQSPRYKVAKRGQDVALRCDPISGHVSLFWYQQALGQGPEFLTYFQNEAQLDKSGLPSDRFFAERPEGSVSTLKIQRTQQEDSAVYLCASSQGLDRNNEQFFGPGTRLTVL.

This clonotype was detected a few times. V is TRBV4-1 and J is TRBJ2-2, with 9 bases that match TRBD2. This CDR3 has 18 residues. The J segment lost 3 bases and the V segment lost 1 base, leaving 9 bases of the junction unmatched. The germline gives CDR1 MGHRA, CDR2 YSYEKL. CDR3 DNA sequence: TGCGCCAGCAGCCAAGCCCAGCGGGGGGCCGGGGACACCGGGGAGCTGTTTTTT. Protein: CASSQAQRGAGDTGELFF.

In its sample, this clonotype was seen a few times. The V gene is TRBV4-3, the J gene TRBJ2-7; TRBD2 might be the D (5 bases). Trimming took 1 base from V and 3 from J, leaving 13 bases between them. CDR1 is LGHNA, CDR2 YSLEER, per germline. The CDR3 extends over 15 amino acids. CDR3 sequence: CASSQGPLGSYEQYF. The DNA of the CDR3 is TGCGCCAGCAGCCAAGGACCCCTTGGGAGCTACGAGCAGTACTTC.

This clonotype was seen more than once but under ten times. The rearrangement uses TRBV18 and TRBJ2-5, with 7 bases matching TRBD1. V lost 3 bases and J lost 3; bases outside the gene matches: 4. The germline V gene has CDR1 KGHSH and CDR2 LQKENI. The CDR3 length is 14 residues. The CDR3 DNA sequence: TGTGCCAGCTCACCCCCGGACAGGAAAGAGACCCAGTACTTC. Amino acids: CASSPPDRKETQYF. Full variable domain (remainder filled in from reference TRBV18 and TRBJ2-5): NAGVMQNPRHLVRRRGQEARLRCSPMKGHSHVYWYRQLPEEGLKFMVYLQKENIIDESGMPKERFSAEFPKEGPSILRIQQVVRGDSAAYFCASSPPDRKETQYFGPGTRLLVL.

The sample holds many counts of this clonotype. V gene TRBV4-1 combines with J gene TRBJ2-7; no clear D gene. This CDR3 is 13 amino acids long. The V gene's germline CDR1 is MGHRA and CDR2 YSYEKL. V was cut by 1 base and J by 1 base, with 5 bases left in between. The CDR3 sequence is CASSQGRSYEQYF. The CDR3 coding sequence is TGCGCCAGCAGCCAAGGCCGGTCCTACGAGCAGTACTTC.

Here the CDR3 reads CASSPLPGDQETQYF. CDR3 nucleotide sequence: TGTGCCAGCTCACCACTACCAGGGGATCAAGAGACCCAGTACTTC. This chain uses TRBV18 with TRBJ2-5; tentative D call: TRBD1 (6 bases). The CDR3 length is 15 residues. Trimming pared 1 base from V and 2 bases from J, leaving 11 bases between. Germline CDR1 and CDR2: KGHSH and LQKENI.

This clonotype came up a few times. The rearrangement uses TRBV12-3 or TRBV12-4 and TRBJ2-7; D gene uncertain. The CDR3 is made up of 12 amino acids. V lost 5 bases to trimming and J lost 2 bases, with 7 bases between them. In DNA form, the CDR3 reads TGTGCCAGCAGTCAACAGACCTACGAGCAGTACTTC. It encodes CASSQQTYEQYF.

This chain links TRBV2 with TRBJ1-1; no clear D. The CDR3 sequence is 13 residues long. Germline CDR1 reads SNHLY; CDR2 reads FYNNEI. V was shortened by 7 bases and J by 1 base, with 10 bases between the two germline ends. The CDR3 DNA is TGTGCCAGCATCGATACAGAGAACACTGAAGCTTTCTTT. This gives the protein CASIDTENTEAFF.